The 4 T cell receptor beta chains in this list originate from one sample, sequenced in a study of cytomegalovirus exposure and HLA in healthy donors. The PCR was carried out with 60 Vbeta primers and 13 Jbeta primers. Data came from immunoSEQ multiplex PCR; TCRdb stores just in-frame clones and leaves some out. The ten most abundant clones cover 1.5% to 2% of a sample with 30,000 to 35,000 clones. Material for sequencing was PBMCs. The receptors stem from a woman aged 40 to 49 in good health and CMV-seropositive.

The chain combines TRBV27 with TRBJ2-1, with 10 bases aligning to TRBD2. The CDR3 contains 15 residues. V dropped 6 bases and J dropped 7; count of bases not matched to a gene: 9. Germline lookup yields CDR1 MNHEY and CDR2 SMNVEV (reference sequence). Written as DNA, the CDR3 is TGTGCCAGCAGAGGTGAACTAGCGGGGAATAATGAGCAGTTCTTC. Amino acid sequence: CASRGELAGNNEQFF.

V gene TRBV5-5 combines with J gene TRBJ1-6; 10 bases are a match to TRBD1. V lost 3 bases to trimming and J lost 5 bases; unmatched junction nucleotides: 2. The CDR3 has 15 amino acids. Germline V gene data show CDR1 as SGHKS and CDR2 as YYEKEE (reference sequence). Here the CDR3 reads CASSWGTGDNSPLHF. DNA for the CDR3: TGTGCCAGCAGCTGGGGGACAGGGGATAATTCACCCCTCCACTTT.

This chain links TRBV18 with TRBJ2-2; no clear D. The CDR3 extends over 15 amino acids. Trimming took off 4 bases at V and 7 bases at J, with 16 bases between the two ends. Germline loops: CDR1 KGHSH, CDR2 LQKENI. The CDR3 DNA follows: TGTGCCAGCTCACTGATACGGTCTGAGGACGGGGAGCTGTTTTTT. Its protein product is CASSLIRSEDGELFF.

This sequence joins TRBV9 and TRBJ2-2, with 11 positions matching TRBD2. Germline trimming cut 2 bases from V and 3 bases from J; bases unmatched to any gene: 3. CDR1 is SGDLS and CDR2 is YYNGEE in the germline V gene. The CDR3 extends over 16 amino acids. CDR3 in DNA: TGTGCCAGCAGCGTTCAGACTAGCGGGGACACCGGGGAGCTGTTTTTT. As protein: CASSVQTSGDTGELFF.